Sequencing of this T cell receptor (beta chain) was carried out in a study of response to subunit inactivated influenza vaccine. General study points: Authors suggested few new T cells are recruited by each seasonal influenza vaccination.

MiXCR was run by TCRdb on the RT-PCR reads, yielding one entry per CDR3 protein. The table includes 710,000 or so distinct CDR3 sequences, around a sixth detected once. The germline V gene encodes CDR1 MGHRA and CDR2 YSYEKL. The CDR3 runs 15 residues. V gave up 4 bases and J gave up 4 bases, with 17 bases separating them. This clonotype was seen ten or more times. The antigen is undetermined. The specimen comprised PBMCs from blood, sampled 11 to 12 days after vaccination. The V call is TRBV4-1, the J call TRBJ2-7; D may be TRBD1 (6 bases). The receptor's source is a man aged 45-65 years who received an inactivated influenza vaccine. CDR3 amino acids: CASSLQIRGQYEQYF. DNA for the CDR3: TGCGCCAGCAGCCTCCAAATTCGGGGACAATACGAGCAGTACTTC.